The T cell receptor (beta chain) under discussion was sequenced for a study of blood T cell repertoires in COVID-19. Study background: The cDNA or gDNA used as material had been derived from T cells, B-cell-depleted T cells, or PBMCs.

This CDR3 comprises 13 residues. Germline CDR1 SEHNR, CDR2 FQNEAQ (reference sequence). V was pared by 1 base and J by 2 bases, with 6 bases between. Repertoires were generated with immunoSEQ multiplex PCR, while TCRdb's copy carries only in-frame clones and drops some. Among 360,000 or so clones, approximately 89% were seen once, and the ten largest hold 3% to 4.5%. A Seattle source enrolled patients during active infection and followed them longitudinally. Sequencing was performed on peripheral blood. This receptor was obtained from a woman aged 55-70 years with COVID-19, enrolled during active disease. V gene TRBV7-9 combines with J gene TRBJ2-7; D unclear. CDR3 coding DNA: TGTGCCAGCAGCTTAGGCACAGCCTACGAGCAGTACTTC. It codes for CASSLGTAYEQYF.